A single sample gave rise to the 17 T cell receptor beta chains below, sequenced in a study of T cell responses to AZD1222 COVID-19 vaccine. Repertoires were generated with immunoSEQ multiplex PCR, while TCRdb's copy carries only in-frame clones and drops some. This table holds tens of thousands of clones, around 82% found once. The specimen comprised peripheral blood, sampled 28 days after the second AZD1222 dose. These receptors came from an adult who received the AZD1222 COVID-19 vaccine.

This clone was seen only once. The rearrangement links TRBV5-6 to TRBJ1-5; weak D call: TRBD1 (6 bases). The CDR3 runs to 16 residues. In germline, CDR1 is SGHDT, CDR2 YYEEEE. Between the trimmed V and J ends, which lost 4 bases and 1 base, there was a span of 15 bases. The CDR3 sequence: CASSKKGGASNQPQHF. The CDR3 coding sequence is TGTGCCAGCAGCAAGAAGGGGGGGGCAAGCAATCAGCCCCAGCATTTT.

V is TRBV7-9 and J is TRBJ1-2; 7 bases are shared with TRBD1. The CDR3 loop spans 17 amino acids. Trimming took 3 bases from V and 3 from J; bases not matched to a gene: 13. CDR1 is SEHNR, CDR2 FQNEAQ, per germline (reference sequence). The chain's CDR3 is CASSFPSPATGYYGYTF. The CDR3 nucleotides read TGTGCCAGCAGCTTTCCCAGCCCCGCGACAGGGTACTATGGCTACACCTTC.

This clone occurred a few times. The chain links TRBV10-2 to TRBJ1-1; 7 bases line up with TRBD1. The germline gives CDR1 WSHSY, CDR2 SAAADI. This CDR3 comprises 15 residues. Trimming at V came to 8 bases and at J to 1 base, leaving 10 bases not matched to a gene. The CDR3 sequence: CASYKPGTENTEAFF. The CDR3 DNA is TGCGCCAGCTACAAGCCCGGGACAGAGAACACTGAAGCTTTCTTT.

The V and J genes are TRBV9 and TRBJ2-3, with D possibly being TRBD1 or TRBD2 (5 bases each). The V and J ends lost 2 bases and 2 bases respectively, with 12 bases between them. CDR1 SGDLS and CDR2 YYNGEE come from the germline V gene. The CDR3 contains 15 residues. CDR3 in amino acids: CASSVGDHYTDTQYF. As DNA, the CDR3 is TGTGCCAGCAGCGTCGGGGACCATTACACAGATACGCAGTATTTT.

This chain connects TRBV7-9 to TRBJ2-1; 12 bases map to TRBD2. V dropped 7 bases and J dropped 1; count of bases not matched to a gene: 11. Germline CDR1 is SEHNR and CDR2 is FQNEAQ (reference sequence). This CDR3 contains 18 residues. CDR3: CASTLGTSGPGSYNEQFF. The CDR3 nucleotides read TGTGCCAGCACCCTAGGGACTAGCGGGCCGGGGTCCTACAATGAGCAGTTCTTC.

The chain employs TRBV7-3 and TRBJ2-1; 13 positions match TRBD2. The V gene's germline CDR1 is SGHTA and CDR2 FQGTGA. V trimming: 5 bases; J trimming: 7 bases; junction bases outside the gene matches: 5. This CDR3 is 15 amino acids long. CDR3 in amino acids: CASSPRTSGSNEQFF. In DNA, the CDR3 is TGTGCCAGCAGCCCGAGGACTAGCGGGAGTAATGAGCAGTTCTTC.

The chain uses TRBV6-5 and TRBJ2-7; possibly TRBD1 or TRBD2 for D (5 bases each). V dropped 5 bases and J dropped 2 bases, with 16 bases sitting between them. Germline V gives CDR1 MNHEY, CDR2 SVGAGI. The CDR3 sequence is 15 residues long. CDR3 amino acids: CASSQDRDGAYEQYF. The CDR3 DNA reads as TGTGCCAGCAGTCAGGACCGGGACGGGGCCTACGAGCAGTACTTC.

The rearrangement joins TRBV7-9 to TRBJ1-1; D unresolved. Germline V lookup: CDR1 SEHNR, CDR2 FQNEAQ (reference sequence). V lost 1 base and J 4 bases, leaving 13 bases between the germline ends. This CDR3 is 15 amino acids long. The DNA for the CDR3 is TGTGCCAGCAGCTTAGGGAGGGCCCGGAGCACTGAAGCTTTCTTT. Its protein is CASSLGRARSTEAFF.

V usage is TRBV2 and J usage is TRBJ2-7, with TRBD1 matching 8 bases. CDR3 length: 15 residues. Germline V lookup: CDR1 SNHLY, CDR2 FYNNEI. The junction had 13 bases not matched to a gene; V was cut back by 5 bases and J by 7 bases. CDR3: CASSHRGAVPEEQYF. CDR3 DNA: TGTGCCAGCAGTCACAGGGGGGCGGTTCCGGAGGAGCAGTACTTC. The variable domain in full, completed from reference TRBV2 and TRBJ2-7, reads EPEVTQTPSHQVTQMGQEVILRCVPISNHLYFYWYRQILGQKVEFLVSFYNNEISEKSEIFDDQFSVERPDGSNFTLKIRSTKLEDSAMYFCASSHRGAVPEEQYFGPGTRLTVT.

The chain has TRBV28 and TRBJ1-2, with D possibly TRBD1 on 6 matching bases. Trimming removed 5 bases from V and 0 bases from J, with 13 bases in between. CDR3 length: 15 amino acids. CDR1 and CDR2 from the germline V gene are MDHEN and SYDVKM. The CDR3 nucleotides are TGTGCCAGCAGTAAGACAGGTGAAGCTAACTATGGCTACACCTTC. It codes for CASSKTGEANYGYTF.

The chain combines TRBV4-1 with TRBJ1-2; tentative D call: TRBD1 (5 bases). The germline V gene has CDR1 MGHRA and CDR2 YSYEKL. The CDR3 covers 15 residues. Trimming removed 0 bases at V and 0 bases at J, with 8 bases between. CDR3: CASSQEGASNYGYTF. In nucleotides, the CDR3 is TGCGCCAGCAGCCAAGAAGGGGCCTCTAACTATGGCTACACCTTC.

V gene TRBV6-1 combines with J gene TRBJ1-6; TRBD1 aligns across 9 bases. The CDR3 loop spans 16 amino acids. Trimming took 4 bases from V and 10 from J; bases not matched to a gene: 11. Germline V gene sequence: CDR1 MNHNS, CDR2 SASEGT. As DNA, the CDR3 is TGTGCCAGCAGTGGAAGGCCGGGACAGGGAAGGTCACCCCTCCACTTT. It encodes CASSGRPGQGRSPLHF.

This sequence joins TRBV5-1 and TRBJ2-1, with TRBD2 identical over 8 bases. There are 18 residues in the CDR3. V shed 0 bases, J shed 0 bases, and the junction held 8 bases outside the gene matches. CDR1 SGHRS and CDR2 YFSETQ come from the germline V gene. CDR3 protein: CASSLGRGRPSSYNEQFF. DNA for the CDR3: TGCGCCAGCAGCTTGGGTCGCGGGAGGCCGAGCTCCTACAATGAGCAGTTCTTC. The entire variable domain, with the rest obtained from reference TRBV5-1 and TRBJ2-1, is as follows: KAGVTQTPRYLIKTRGQQVTLSCSPISGHRSVSWYQQTPGQGLQFLFEYFSETQRNKGNFPGRFSGRQFSNSRSEMNVSTLELGDSALYLCASSLGRGRPSSYNEQFFGPGTRLTVL.

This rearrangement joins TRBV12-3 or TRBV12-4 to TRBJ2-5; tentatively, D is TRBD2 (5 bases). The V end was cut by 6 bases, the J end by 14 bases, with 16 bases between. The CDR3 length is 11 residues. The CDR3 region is CASRSEVPIYF. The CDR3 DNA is TGTGCCAGCAGGTCGGAGGTACCGATATACTTC.

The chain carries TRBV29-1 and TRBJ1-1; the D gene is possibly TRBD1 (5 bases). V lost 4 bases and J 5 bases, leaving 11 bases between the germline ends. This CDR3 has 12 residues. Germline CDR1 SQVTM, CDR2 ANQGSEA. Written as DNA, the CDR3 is TGCAGCGTTGCCCAGGGAGGAACTGAAGCTTTCTTT. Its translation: CSVAQGGTEAFF.

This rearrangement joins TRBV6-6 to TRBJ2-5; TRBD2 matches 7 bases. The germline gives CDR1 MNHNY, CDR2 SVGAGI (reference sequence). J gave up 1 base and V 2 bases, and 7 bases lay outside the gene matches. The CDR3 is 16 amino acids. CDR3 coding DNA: TGTGCCAGCAGTTACGGTCCCGGACTAGGCCAAGAGACCCAGTACTTC. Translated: CASSYGPGLGQETQYF.

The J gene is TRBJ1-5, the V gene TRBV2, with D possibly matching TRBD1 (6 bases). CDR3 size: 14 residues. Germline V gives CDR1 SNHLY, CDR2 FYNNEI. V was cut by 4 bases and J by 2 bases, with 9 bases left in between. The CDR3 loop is CASSVRTGNQPQHF. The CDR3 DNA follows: TGTGCCAGCAGTGTCCGGACAGGCAATCAGCCCCAGCATTTT.